Listed below are T cell receptor beta chains from one sample, sequenced in a study of blood T cell repertoires in COVID-19. Sequencing was performed with immunoSEQ multiplex PCR; in TCRdb, only in-frame clones are kept and a portion is missing. Of 200,000 to 300,000 clones in the sample, around 88% are singletons; the top ten hold roughly 1.4%. The sequencing input was peripheral blood. The receptors shown here come from a man at least 80 years old with acute or convalescent COVID-19. Both conserved end residues are part of each CDR3. The D gene is left open where the match is weak. Size is stated for part of the rows, as once, few or many counts, or as a class when the clone is expanded.

once	TRBJ1-1	.	TRBV13	CASSSSGVEAFF	TGTGCCAGCAGCTCCTCGGGAGTTGAAGCTTTCTTT
.	TRBJ2-4	TRBD1	TRBV7-2	CASSLATGGLAKNIQYF	TGTGCCAGCAGCTTAGCCACAGGGGGGCTAGCCAAAAACATTCAGTACTTC
.	TRBJ1-1	TRBD1	TRBV28	CASFPGQGRSGDTEAFF	TGTGCCAGTTTCCCGGGACAGGGTCGTTCGGGAGACACTGAAGCTTTCTTT
.	TRBJ1-4	TRBD1	TRBV5-6	CASSWGTGGGGRSEKLFF	TGTGCCAGCAGCTGGGGGACAGGGGGCGGCGGTAGAAGTGAAAAACTGTTTTTT
.	TRBJ2-1	TRBD2	TRBV7-6	CASTSTSGRLTEQFF	TGTGCCAGCACCTCTACTAGCGGGAGGCTAACTGAGCAGTTCTTC
.	TRBJ1-5	.	TRBV20-1	CSASAGVGSNQPQHF	TGCAGTGCTAGTGCGGGGGTAGGTAGCAATCAGCCCCAGCATTTT
.	TRBJ2-6	TRBD1	TRBV7-2	CASSLRGPGANVLTF	TGTGCCAGCAGCTTAAGGGGGCCTGGGGCCAACGTCCTGACTTTC
once	TRBJ2-1	TRBD2	TRBV29-1	CSVSPVAGGGNEQFF	TGCAGCGTTTCCCCGGTGGCGGGAGGGGGAAATGAGCAGTTCTTC
.	TRBJ1-1	.	TRBV7-2	CASSLTENTEAFF	TGTGCCAGCAGCCTTACAGAGAACACTGAAGCTTTCTTT
.	TRBJ2-3	.	TRBV7-8	CASSLVLGAGTDTQYF	TGTGCCAGCAGCTTAGTGCTGGGGGCAGGGACAGATACGCAGTATTTT
.	TRBJ1-2	.	TRBV20-1	CSASVQGGGYGYTF	TGCAGTGCTAGTGTTCAGGGAGGAGGCTATGGCTACACCTTC
.	TRBJ1-2	TRBD1	TRBV7-2	CASSLGDRATF	TGTGCCAGCAGCTTAGGGGACAGGGCGACCTTC
.	TRBJ1-6	.	TRBV19	CASGTPGQDNSPLHF	TGTGCCAGTGGGACCCCGGGACAAGATAATTCACCCCTCCACTTT
once	TRBJ1-3	TRBD1	TRBV6-4	CASSQGTGAGNTIYF	TGTGCCAGCAGCCAAGGGACAGGGGCTGGAAACACCATATATTTT
.	TRBJ2-7	.	TRBV7-3	CASSLSGGVQYF	TGTGCCAGCAGCTTAAGTGGCGGGGTTCAGTACTTC
.	TRBJ1-1	.	TRBV9	CASSVVRGGEAFF	TGTGCCAGCAGCGTAGTCAGGGGCGGAGAAGCTTTCTTT
.	TRBJ2-7	TRBD2	TRBV28	CASSLGGVSYYEQYF	TGTGCCAGCAGTTTGGGGGGGGTGTCCTACTACGAGCAGTACTTC
.	TRBJ2-5	.	TRBV7-3	CASSLSPQGLWETQYF	TGTGCCAGCAGCTTGTCTCCGCAGGGTCTCTGGGAGACCCAGTACTTC
.	TRBJ2-3	TRBD1	TRBV2	CASGFGTGSTDTQYF	TGTGCCAGCGGATTTGGGACAGGGAGCACAGATACGCAGTATTTT
.	TRBJ2-1	TRBD1	TRBV15	CATSRGPLQGAYNEQFF	TGTGCCACCAGCAGAGGGCCTCTACAGGGGGCCTACAATGAGCAGTTCTTC
.	TRBJ2-6	.	TRBV7-2	CASLLFGANVLTF	TGTGCCAGCCTTCTGTTTGGGGCCAACGTCCTGACTTTC
.	TRBJ1-2	TRBD1	TRBV9	CASSASGTGFYGYTF	TGTGCCAGCAGCGCTTCCGGGACAGGGTTCTATGGCTACACCTTC
.	TRBJ2-2	TRBD1	TRBV4-2	CASSQGPPGGYSTGELFF	TGTGCCAGCAGCCAGGGTCCCCCAGGGGGCTATTCCACCGGGGAGCTGTTTTTT
few	TRBJ2-2	TRBD2	TRBV5-1	CASSHTLLAGGARTGELFF	TGCGCCAGCAGCCATACGTTACTCGCGGGGGGGGCCAGGACCGGGGAGCTGTTTTTT
.	TRBJ2-1	TRBD2	TRBV5-8	CASSLSGLAGGPRWFF	TGTGCCAGCAGCTTATCGGGACTAGCGGGAGGCCCGAGGTGGTTCTTC
.	TRBJ1-2	.	TRBV6-5	CASSYSGHGYTF	TGTGCCAGCAGTTACTCGGGGCATGGCTACACCTTC
.	TRBJ1-6	.	TRBV5-1	CASSLSGTSGNSPLHF	TGCGCCAGCAGCTTGTCTGGTACTTCGGGTAATTCACCCCTCCACTTT
.	TRBJ1-5	.	TRBV6-5	CASCSALPGQNQPQHF	TGTGCCAGCTGTTCTGCCTTGCCAGGTCAAAATCAGCCCCAGCATTTT
once	TRBJ2-1	.	TRBV3-1/TRBV3-2	CASSQGLWRQVINEQFF	TGTGCCAGCAGCCAAGGCCTCTGGAGGCAGGTGATTAATGAGCAGTTCTTC
.	TRBJ1-6	TRBD1	TRBV2	CASSGDSVNSPLHF	TGTGCCAGCAGCGGGGACAGCGTTAATTCACCCCTCCACTTT
once	TRBJ1-2	.	TRBV19	CASTPGGAYYGYTF	TGTGCCAGTACCCCAGGAGGGGCGTACTATGGCTACACCTTC
.	TRBJ2-1	TRBD2	TRBV19	CASSYGTSNEQFF	TGTGCCAGTAGTTACGGGACTAGCAATGAGCAGTTCTTC
.	TRBJ1-1	.	TRBV19	CASSIGGANTEAFF	TGTGCCAGTAGTATAGGCGGAGCTAACACTGAAGCTTTCTTT
.	TRBJ2-5	TRBD2	TRBV19	CASSIHGGAGETQYF	TGTGCCAGTAGTATTCACGGGGGGGCGGGAGAGACCCAGTACTTC
.	TRBJ1-1	.	TRBV7-2	CASSARGGAGTEAFF	TGTGCCAGCAGCGCCCGTGGGGGGGCAGGCACTGAAGCTTTCTTT
once	TRBJ2-2	TRBD2	TRBV3-1/TRBV3-2	CASSYSGGAPGELFF	TGTGCCAGCAGCTATAGCGGGGGGGCCCCCGGGGAGCTGTTTTTT
few	TRBJ1-5	TRBD1	TRBV6-5	CASSKRRGPYQPQHF	TGTGCCAGCAGTAAACGGAGGGGGCCCTATCAGCCCCAGCATTTT
few	TRBJ1-2	.	TRBV29-1	CSAWLGGSNYGYTF	TGCAGCGCCTGGCTCGGGGGGTCTAACTATGGCTACACCTTC
once	TRBJ2-2	.	TRBV28	CASSLLAGRNTGELFF	TGTGCCAGCAGTTTATTGGCAGGCAGAAACACCGGGGAGCTGTTTTTT
.	TRBJ1-1	.	TRBV3-1/TRBV3-2	CASSQTRGEAFF	TGTGCCAGCAGCCAAACGCGAGGGGAAGCTTTCTTT
.	TRBJ2-6	TRBD1	TRBV5-1	CASSPGRRTGDLSGANVLTF	TGCGCCAGCAGCCCGGGCCGGAGGACAGGGGACCTTTCGGGGGCCAACGTCCTGACTTTC
few	TRBJ1-3	.	TRBV29-1	CSVEATSSSGNTIYF	TGCAGCGTTGAAGCGACATCTTCCTCTGGAAACACCATATATTTT
few	TRBJ2-3	TRBD1	TRBV5-6	CASSLRTGAHTDTQYF	TGTGCCAGCAGCTTACGGACAGGGGCACACACAGATACGCAGTATTTT
.	TRBJ1-5	.	TRBV19	CASSSITQGTRQPQHF	TGTGCCAGTAGTAGTATAACCCAGGGTACCCGTCAGCCCCAGCATTTT
.	TRBJ2-2	TRBD2	TRBV5-1	CASSLVASGTPGELFF	TGCGCCAGCAGCTTGGTTGCTAGCGGGACTCCCGGGGAGCTGTTTTTT
once	TRBJ2-2	.	TRBV7-3	CASSDGRDRYTGELFF	TGTGCCAGCAGCGACGGGCGGGACAGATACACCGGGGAGCTGTTTTTT
.	TRBJ2-1	.	TRBV6-5	CATHPGGTYNEQFF	TGTGCCACCCACCCGGGGGGCACCTACAATGAGCAGTTCTTC
.	TRBJ2-3	TRBD2	TRBV6-2/TRBV6-3	CASSLLAGGADTQYF	TGTGCCAGCAGTCTACTAGCGGGGGGGGCAGATACGCAGTATTTT
.	TRBJ2-5	.	TRBV5-1	CASSSAVQRTQYF	TGCGCCAGCAGCTCCGCCGTTCAGCGGACCCAGTACTTC
.	TRBJ1-1	TRBD1	TRBV28	CASRSSPRGRTEAFF	TGTGCCAGCAGATCCTCGCCCAGGGGGCGAACTGAAGCTTTCTTT
.	TRBJ2-1	.	TRBV18	CASSQQGEQFF	TGTGCCAGCTCCCAACAGGGTGAGCAGTTCTTC
.	TRBJ2-5	.	TRBV29-1	CSVVPDSNTWETQYF	TGCAGCGTTGTCCCGGACAGCAATACCTGGGAGACCCAGTACTTC
.	TRBJ1-2	.	TRBV3-1/TRBV3-2	CASSQPTGSYGYTF	TGTGCCAGCAGCCAGCCCACCGGTTCCTATGGCTACACCTTC
.	TRBJ1-6	.	TRBV5-6	CASSLQGLDSPLHF	TGTGCCAGCAGCTTGCAGGGGCTGGATTCACCCCTCCACTTT
.	TRBJ2-1	TRBD1	TRBV5-4	CASSTTGGSYNEQFF	TGTGCCAGCAGCACGACAGGGGGCTCCTACAATGAGCAGTTCTTC
.	TRBJ1-4	.	TRBV9	CASSERSATNEKLFF	TGTGCCAGCAGCGAGAGGAGTGCAACTAATGAAAAACTGTTTTTT
.	TRBJ1-5	.	TRBV6-2/TRBV6-3	CASSQPRAGPLNQPQHF	TGTGCCAGCAGCCAACCCAGGGCAGGTCCTCTCAATCAGCCCCAGCATTTT
.	TRBJ2-5	.	TRBV19	CASRKGKETQYF	TGTGCCAGTAGAAAGGGGAAAGAGACCCAGTACTTC
.	TRBJ1-1	.	TRBV7-9	CASSLVLSNTEAFF	TGTGCCAGCAGCTTAGTCCTGAGTAACACTGAAGCTTTCTTT
few	TRBJ2-7	TRBD2	TRBV10-3	CAISDGAGGPYEQYF	TGTGCCATCAGTGATGGAGCGGGAGGACCTTACGAGCAGTACTTC